This T cell receptor beta chain was recovered during a study of blood T cell repertoires in COVID-19. Study context: Acute-phase and convalescent COVID-19 samples originated in the United States, Italy and Spain. PBMCs, B-cell-depleted T cells, or T cells were the source of the cDNA or gDNA that made up the material.

The CDR3 spans 15 residues. The germline CDR1 and CDR2 sequences are SGHKS and YYEKEE (reference sequence). V was clipped by 4 bases and J by 4 bases; unmatched bases: 11. As handled by the study authors: Estimation of nucleated cell counts relied on the amplification of reference gene primers. The data were produced by immunoSEQ multiplex PCR, yet TCRdb's version contains in-frame clones alone and is incomplete. Clonal size and the V and J genes are those of that table, whereas D and trimming came from the DNA. The table records a few hundred thousand clones, around 86% of them present only once. This sequence was found in a man aged 25-45 years who had recovered from COVID-19. The chain combines TRBV5-5 with TRBJ2-7; 7 bases agree with TRBD2. The specimen sequenced was peripheral blood. The CDR3 sequence: CASSGLGGGVYEQYF. Written as DNA, the CDR3 is TGTGCCAGCAGCGGATTGGGCGGGGGTGTATACGAGCAGTACTTC.